These 28 T cell receptor beta chains were all obtained from the same sample, sequenced in a study of blood T cell repertoires in COVID-19. Some clones are missing from TCRdb's copy, which holds only in-frame ones; the method was immunoSEQ multiplex PCR. Seen here are roughly 59,000 clones, 78% observed once, and the top ten hold approximately 12%. The sample taken for sequencing was peripheral blood. The receptors stem from a man older than 75 with acute or convalescent COVID-19.

The V gene is TRBV4-1, the J gene TRBJ2-3; the D gene is possibly TRBD2 (6 bases). Trimming cost V 0 bases and J 0 bases, with 10 bases left between them. Germline V gives CDR1 MGHRA, CDR2 YSYEKL. The CDR3 spans 16 residues. CDR3 amino acids: CASSQDLGTSTDTQYF. In nucleotides, the CDR3 is TGCGCCAGCAGCCAAGATCTAGGGACTAGCACAGATACGCAGTATTTT.

The chain combines TRBV7-2 with TRBJ1-2, with 9 bases identical to TRBD1. Germline V gene lookup returns CDR1 SGHTA and CDR2 FQGNSA. The CDR3 totals 15 residues. V was clipped by 3 bases and J by 8 bases; unmatched bases: 10. The chain's CDR3 is CASSFPPGQGNGYTF. CDR3 coding DNA: TGTGCCAGCAGCTTCCCCCCGGGACAGGGAAACGGCTACACCTTC.

The CDR3 DNA reads TGTGCCAGTAGCAAACCCGTGGGGGGGTCCCATGGCTACACCTTC. This translates into CASSKPVGGSHGYTF. The J gene is TRBJ1-2, the V gene TRBV19; possible D gene TRBD1, 5 bases. Germline V gives CDR1 LNHDA, CDR2 SQIVND (reference sequence). This CDR3 region has 15 residues. Between the trimmed V and J ends, which lost 6 bases and 6 bases, there was a span of 20 bases.

The table lists this clone with a count of one. CDR3 protein: CASSRTVFNEKLFF. The CDR3 nucleotides read TGTGCCAGCAGCCGGACAGTTTTTAATGAAAAACTGTTTTTT. This chain links TRBV3-1 (or the pseudogene TRBV3-2) with TRBJ1-4; maybe TRBD1 (6 bases). Germline values: CDR1 LGHDT, CDR2 YNNKEL (reference sequence). V was clipped by 4 bases and J by 4 bases, with 10 bases between them. The CDR3 spans 14 residues.

The chain uses TRBV28 and TRBJ1-6, with TRBD1 matching over 7 bases. CDR1 is MDHEN and CDR2 is SYDVKM in the germline V gene. J was trimmed by 4 bases and V by 6 bases; bases with no gene match: 3. The CDR3 totals 14 residues. The CDR3 loop reads CASSGTAYNSPLHF. The CDR3 coding sequence is TGTGCCAGCAGCGGGACAGCTTATAATTCACCCCTCCACTTT.

The rearrangement uses TRBV5-6 and TRBJ2-3; 7 bases align to TRBD1. Germline V gene data show CDR1 as SGHDT and CDR2 as YYEEEE. The CDR3 sequence is 16 residues long. The J segment lost 2 bases and the V segment lost 3 bases, leaving 9 bases of the junction unmatched. The CDR3 DNA sequence: TGTGCCAGCAGCTACAGTGCCGGGACAGTCACAGATACGCAGTATTTT. Amino acids: CASSYSAGTVTDTQYF.

The chain employs TRBV5-4 and TRBJ1-1, with D possibly TRBD1 on 5 matching bases. Trimming removed 4 bases from V and 2 bases from J, with 12 bases in between. CDR1 is SGHNT and CDR2 is YYREEE in the germline V gene (reference sequence). The CDR3 is 14 residues long. For the CDR3, the DNA is TGTGCCAGCAGCCATCCCAGGGAAAACACTGAAGCTTTCTTT. Its protein is CASSHPRENTEAFF.

The chain employs TRBV6-6 and TRBJ2-7, with 8 bases fitting TRBD1. In germline, CDR1 is MNHNY, CDR2 SVGAGI (reference sequence). V shed 6 bases, J shed 0 bases, and the junction held 7 bases outside the gene matches. The CDR3 runs 15 residues. This CDR3 reads CASRSGQVLSYEQYF. CDR3 DNA sequence: TGTGCCAGCAGATCGGGACAGGTTCTCTCCTACGAGCAGTACTTC.

This rearrangement joins TRBV19 to TRBJ2-7; weak D call: TRBD1 (5 bases). This CDR3 has 13 residues. Germline loops: CDR1 LNHDA, CDR2 SQIVND (reference sequence). Trimming removed 5 bases from V and 0 bases from J, with 8 bases in between. CDR3 in amino acids: CASSARVSYEQYF. CDR3 nucleotides: TGTGCCAGTAGTGCCAGGGTCTCCTACGAGCAGTACTTC.

The V call is TRBV30, the J call TRBJ1-3; the D gene is possibly TRBD1 (5 bases). The CDR3 has 15 residues. V was shortened by 4 bases and J by 2 bases, with 15 bases between the two germline ends. Germline values: CDR1 GTSNPN, CDR2 SVGIG (reference sequence). CDR3 nucleotides: TGTGCCTGGACCCAACGGGGGGGAACTGGAAACACCATATATTTT. Translation: CAWTQRGGTGNTIYF.

The chain uses TRBV19 and TRBJ1-1, with TRBD1 matching over 10 bases. This CDR3 is built from 16 residues. The trim removed 3 bases at V and 1 base at J, leaving 5 bases unmatched. Per the germline V gene, CDR1 is LNHDA and CDR2 is SQIVND (reference sequence). The CDR3 DNA reads TGTGCCAGTAGTATCCTGTGGGACAGGGGGAACACTGAAGCTTTCTTT. It specifies CASSILWDRGNTEAFF.

This chain joins TRBV9 and TRBJ2-1; D remains unclear. Germline values: CDR1 SGDLS, CDR2 YYNGEE. The germline V and J ends were trimmed by 4 bases and 0 bases, with 17 bases remaining between them. This CDR3 is built from 17 residues. The CDR3 coding sequence is TGTGCCAGCAGCCCGAGAAAGATTGAGAGCTCCTACAATGAGCAGTTCTTC. This encodes CASSPRKIESSYNEQFF. Full variable domain (remainder filled in from reference TRBV9 and TRBJ2-1): DSGVTQTPKHLITATGQRVTLRCSPRSGDLSVYWYQQSLDQGLQFLIQYYNGEERAKGNILERFSAQQFPDLHSELNLSSLELGDSALYFCASSPRKIESSYNEQFFGPGTRLTVL.

The V gene is TRBV25-1, the J gene TRBJ1-4; no clear D. The CDR3 has 15 amino acids. Germline values: CDR1 MGHDK, CDR2 SYGVNS. Deletions cut 7 bases from V and 3 bases from J, with 15 bases between. Written as DNA, the CDR3 is TGTGCCAGCAAGGAGGGTCGGCAGGCTAATGAAAAACTGTTTTTT. Protein sequence: CASKEGRQANEKLFF.

The V gene is TRBV4-1, the J gene TRBJ2-7, with 9 positions matching TRBD1. The CDR3 is 15 residues long. Germline CDR1 is MGHRA and CDR2 is YSYEKL. Unmatched junction bases numbered 5, after V lost 5 bases and J lost 0 bases. This CDR3 is CASSLPGQGSYEQYF. The CDR3 nucleotides read TGCGCCAGCAGCTTACCGGGACAGGGCTCCTACGAGCAGTACTTC.

The V call is TRBV6-6, the J call TRBJ1-1; tentatively, D is TRBD1 (5 bases). Trimming removed 2 bases from V and 3 bases from J, with 13 bases in between. This CDR3 spans 15 amino acids. Germline V gene sequence: CDR1 MNHNY, CDR2 SVGAGI (reference sequence). The CDR3 DNA is TGTGCCAGCAGTTACGGGGGGAGGGCGGACACTGAAGCTTTCTTT. Residues: CASSYGGRADTEAFF.

The CDR3 reads CASSSMTGSNYGYTF. The CDR3 region has the DNA TGTGCCAGCAGTTCGATGACAGGGTCTAACTATGGCTACACCTTC. The rearrangement uses TRBV6-5 and TRBJ1-2, with 7 bases matching TRBD1. Per the germline V gene, CDR1 is MNHEY and CDR2 is SVGAGI. Losses at the gene ends were 4 bases for V and 0 bases for J; bases not matched to a gene: 5. This CDR3 has 15 residues.

J is TRBJ1-6 and V is TRBV7-2, with TRBD1 identical over 7 bases. Per the germline V gene, CDR1 is SGHTA and CDR2 is FQGNSA. V lost 5 bases, J lost 10 bases, and 8 bases stayed unmatched. The CDR3 totals 14 residues. CDR3 loop: CASSSDRVKSPLHF. The CDR3 DNA reads as TGTGCCAGCAGCAGCGACAGGGTTAAGTCACCCCTCCACTTT.

The rearrangement joins TRBV5-4 to TRBJ1-1, with 8 bases that match TRBD1. The germline gives CDR1 SGHNT, CDR2 YYREEE (reference sequence). The CDR3 loop spans 13 amino acids. V was pared by 2 bases and J by 10 bases, with 7 bases of the junction left unmatched. The CDR3 DNA reads TGTGCCAGCAGCTTTGAACAGGGGGTTGGAGCTTTCTTT. This codes for CASSFEQGVGAFF.

The chain carries TRBV5-1 and TRBJ1-6, with unresolved D. Deletions cut 1 base from V and 8 bases from J, with 10 bases between. The CDR3 covers 14 residues. The germline CDR1 and CDR2 sequences are SGHRS and YFSETQ. For the CDR3, the DNA is TGCGCCAGCAGCTTGTTCTCCAGTGATTCACCCCTCCACTTT. This codes for CASSLFSSDSPLHF.

The chain links TRBV5-1 to TRBJ2-2; D not resolved. The CDR3 runs to 16 residues. CDR1 is SGHRS and CDR2 is YFSETQ in the germline V gene. V was shortened by 0 bases and J by 1 base, with 10 bases between the two germline ends. CDR3: CASSLVVQLNTGELFF. CDR3 sequence (DNA): TGCGCCAGCAGCTTGGTAGTTCAATTGAACACCGGGGAGCTGTTTTTT.

This clone appeared once. The CDR3 here is CASSEGSGGNQPQHF. CDR3 coding DNA: TGTGCCAGCAGTGAAGGGTCAGGGGGCAATCAGCCCCAGCATTTT. V gene TRBV6-1 combines with J gene TRBJ1-5, with D possibly matching TRBD1 (6 bases). V lost 1 base to trimming and J lost 2 bases, with 9 bases between them. This CDR3 spans 15 amino acids. Germline loops: CDR1 MNHNS, CDR2 SASEGT.

This clone was recorded only once. The gene calls are TRBV5-4 and TRBJ2-2; D is perhaps TRBD1 (5 bases). Germline CDR1 is SGHNT and CDR2 is YYREEE (reference sequence). The CDR3 runs 15 residues. V was clipped by 2 bases and J by 0 bases, with 8 bases between them. CDR3 sequence reads: CASSFDRTNTGELFF. The CDR3 DNA follows: TGTGCCAGCAGCTTTGACAGAACGAACACCGGGGAGCTGTTTTTT.

The chain carries TRBV6-5 and TRBJ1-5; maybe TRBD1 (5 bases). Germline assignment: CDR1 MNHEY and CDR2 SVGAGI. This CDR3 has 15 residues. Trimming removed 5 bases at V and 0 bases at J, with 11 bases between. The DNA for the CDR3 is TGTGCCAGCAGTCTGACCGGGGGTAGCAATCAGCCCCAGCATTTT. Translated: CASSLTGGSNQPQHF.

This chain uses TRBV2 with TRBJ2-1; D remains ambiguous. V shed 6 bases and J shed 9 bases, with 15 bases lying between them. The germline V gene encodes CDR1 SNHLY and CDR2 FYNNEI. This CDR3 has 13 residues. CDR3 residues: CASSLEMMGEQFF. The CDR3 region has the DNA TGTGCCAGCAGCCTAGAGATGATGGGTGAGCAGTTCTTC. Complete variable domain (other parts from reference TRBV2 and TRBJ2-1): EPEVTQTPSHQVTQMGQEVILRCVPISNHLYFYWYRQILGQKVEFLVSFYNNEISEKSEIFDDQFSVERPDGSNFTLKIRSTKLEDSAMYFCASSLEMMGEQFFGPGTRLTVL.

This clone was picked up one time. The chain combines TRBV2 with TRBJ2-5; TRBD2 matches 7 bases. From germline, CDR1 is SNHLY and CDR2 FYNNEI. The CDR3 loop spans 14 amino acids. V gave up 5 bases and J gave up 5 bases; unmatched junction bases: 8. DNA for the CDR3: TGTGCCAGCAGTCCCCATGGGGGGGAGGAGACCCAGTACTTC. It specifies CASSPHGGEETQYF.

DNA for the CDR3: TGTGCCAGTAGTTTTGGTCAGGGGGCGGGGCAGCCCCAGCATTTT. Its translation: CASSFGQGAGQPQHF. The chain recombines TRBV19 with TRBJ1-5, with TRBD1 matching 8 bases. The CDR3 is 15 amino acids. The germline V gene encodes CDR1 LNHDA and CDR2 SQIVND (reference sequence). V dropped 5 bases and J dropped 7; count of bases not matched to a gene: 10.

V and J are TRBV20-1 and TRBJ2-5; 9 nucleotides match TRBD1. Germline CDR1 and CDR2: DFQATT and SNEGSKA (reference sequence). The trim removed 5 bases at V and 7 bases at J, leaving 2 bases unmatched. The CDR3 contains 11 residues. As DNA, the CDR3 is TGCAGTGCTTCGGACAGGGGGACCCAGTACTTC. Protein product: CSASDRGTQYF.

The chain joins TRBV10-2 to TRBJ1-1; weak D call: TRBD1 (6 bases). V shed 6 bases and J shed 3 bases, with 11 bases lying between them. CDR3 length equals 13 residues. Germline lookup yields CDR1 WSHSY and CDR2 SAAADI. CDR3 nucleotide sequence: TGCGCCAGCAGGGAATCAGGGGACACTGAAGCTTTCTTT. Translation gives CASRESGDTEAFF.